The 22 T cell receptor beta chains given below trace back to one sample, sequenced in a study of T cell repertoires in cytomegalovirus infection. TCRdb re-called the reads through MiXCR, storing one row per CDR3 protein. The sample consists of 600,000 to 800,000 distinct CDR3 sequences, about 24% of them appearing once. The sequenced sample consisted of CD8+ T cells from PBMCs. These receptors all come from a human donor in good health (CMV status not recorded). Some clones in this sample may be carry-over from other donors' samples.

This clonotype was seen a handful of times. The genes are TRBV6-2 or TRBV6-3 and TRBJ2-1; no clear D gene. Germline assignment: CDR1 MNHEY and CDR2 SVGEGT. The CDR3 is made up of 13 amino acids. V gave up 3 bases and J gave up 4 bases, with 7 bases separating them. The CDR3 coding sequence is TGTGCCAGCAGTTATGGTCGGTACAATGAGCAGTTCTTC. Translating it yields CASSYGRYNEQFF.

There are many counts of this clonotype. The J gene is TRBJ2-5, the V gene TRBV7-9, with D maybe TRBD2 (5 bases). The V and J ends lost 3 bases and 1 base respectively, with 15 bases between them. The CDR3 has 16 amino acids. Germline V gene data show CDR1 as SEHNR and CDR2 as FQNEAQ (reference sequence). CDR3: CASSFLRTEIQETQYF. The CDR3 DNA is TGTGCCAGCAGCTTCCTTAGGACTGAGATCCAAGAGACCCAGTACTTC.

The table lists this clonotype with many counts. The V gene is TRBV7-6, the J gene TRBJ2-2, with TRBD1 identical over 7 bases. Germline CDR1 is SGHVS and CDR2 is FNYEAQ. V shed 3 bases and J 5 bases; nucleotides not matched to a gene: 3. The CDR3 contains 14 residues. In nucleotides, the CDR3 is TGTGCCAGCAGCTTTCTGACAGGGACCGGGGAGCTGTTTTTT. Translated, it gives CASSFLTGTGELFF.

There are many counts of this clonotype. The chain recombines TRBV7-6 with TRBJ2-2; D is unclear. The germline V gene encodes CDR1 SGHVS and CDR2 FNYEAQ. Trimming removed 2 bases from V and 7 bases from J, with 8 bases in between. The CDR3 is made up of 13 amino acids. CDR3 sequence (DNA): TGTGCCAGCAGCTTAAATTTCGTCGGGGAGCTGTTTTTT. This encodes CASSLNFVGELFF.

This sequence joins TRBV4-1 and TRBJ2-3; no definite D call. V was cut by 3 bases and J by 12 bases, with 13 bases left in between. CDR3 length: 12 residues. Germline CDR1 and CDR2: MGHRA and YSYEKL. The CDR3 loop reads CASSQGLHDQYF. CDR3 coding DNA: TGCGCCAGCAGCCAGGGCCTGCACGACCAGTATTTT.

CDR3: CASSLKGPIGGNTEAFF. CDR3 DNA: TGTGCCAGCAGCTTAAAGGGGCCCATCGGTGGGAACACTGAAGCTTTCTTT. The V and J genes are TRBV7-3 and TRBJ1-1, with D tentatively TRBD1 (5 bases). The CDR3 extends over 17 amino acids. Between the trimmed V and J ends, which lost 1 base and 1 base, there was a span of 16 bases. Germline CDR1 SGHTA, CDR2 FQGTGA.

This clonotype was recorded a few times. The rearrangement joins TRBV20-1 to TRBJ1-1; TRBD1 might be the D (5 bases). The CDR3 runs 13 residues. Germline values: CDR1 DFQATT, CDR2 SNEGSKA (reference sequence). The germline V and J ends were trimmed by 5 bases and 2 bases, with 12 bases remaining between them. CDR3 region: CSAGQPLNTEAFF. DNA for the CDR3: TGCAGTGCTGGACAACCACTCAACACTGAAGCTTTCTTT.

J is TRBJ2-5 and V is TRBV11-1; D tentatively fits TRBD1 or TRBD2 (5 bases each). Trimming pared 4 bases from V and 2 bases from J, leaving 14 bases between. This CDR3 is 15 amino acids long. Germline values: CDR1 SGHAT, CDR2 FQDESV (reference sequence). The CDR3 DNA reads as TGTGCCAGCAGCTCACGCGACAGACTACAAGAGACCCAGTACTTC. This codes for CASSSRDRLQETQYF.

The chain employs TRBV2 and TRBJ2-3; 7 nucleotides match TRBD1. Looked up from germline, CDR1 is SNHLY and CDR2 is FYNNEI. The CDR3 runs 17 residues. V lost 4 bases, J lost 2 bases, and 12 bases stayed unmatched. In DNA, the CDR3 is TGTGCCAGCAGTGTCCCTCGACAGGGCGTCAACACAGATACGCAGTATTTT. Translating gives CASSVPRQGVNTDTQYF.

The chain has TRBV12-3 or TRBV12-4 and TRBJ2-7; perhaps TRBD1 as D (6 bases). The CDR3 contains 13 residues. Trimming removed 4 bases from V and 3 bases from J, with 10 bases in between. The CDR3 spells CASSYGGLYEQYV. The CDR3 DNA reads TGTGCCAGCAGTTATGGGGGCCTCTACGAGCAGTACGTC.

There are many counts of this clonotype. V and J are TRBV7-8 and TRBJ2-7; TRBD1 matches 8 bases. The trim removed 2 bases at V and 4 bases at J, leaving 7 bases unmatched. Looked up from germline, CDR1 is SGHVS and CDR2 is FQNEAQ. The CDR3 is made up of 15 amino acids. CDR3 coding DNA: TGTGCCAGCAGCTTATGGGGGACAGGTGGTTACGAGCAGTACGTC. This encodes CASSLWGTGGYEQYV.

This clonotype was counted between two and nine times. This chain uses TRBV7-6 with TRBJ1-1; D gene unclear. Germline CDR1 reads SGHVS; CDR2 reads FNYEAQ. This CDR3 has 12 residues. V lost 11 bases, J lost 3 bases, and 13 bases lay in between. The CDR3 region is CAGRDRYTEAFF. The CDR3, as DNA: TGTGCCGGTCGGGATCGGTACACTGAAGCTTTCTTT.

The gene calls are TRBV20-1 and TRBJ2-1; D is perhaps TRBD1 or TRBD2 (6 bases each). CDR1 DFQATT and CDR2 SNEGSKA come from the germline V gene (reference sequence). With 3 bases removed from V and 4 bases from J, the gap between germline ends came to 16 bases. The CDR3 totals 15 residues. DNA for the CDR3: TGCAGTGCTAGGCAAACGACTAGGGGGTACAATGAGCAGTTCTTC. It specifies CSARQTTRGYNEQFF.

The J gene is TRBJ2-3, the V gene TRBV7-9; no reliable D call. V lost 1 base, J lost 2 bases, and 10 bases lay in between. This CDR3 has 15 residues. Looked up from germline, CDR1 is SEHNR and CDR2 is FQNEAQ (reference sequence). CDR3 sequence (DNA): TGTGCCAGCAGCTTAGTGCAGAAATTCACAGATACGCAGTATTTT. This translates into CASSLVQKFTDTQYF.

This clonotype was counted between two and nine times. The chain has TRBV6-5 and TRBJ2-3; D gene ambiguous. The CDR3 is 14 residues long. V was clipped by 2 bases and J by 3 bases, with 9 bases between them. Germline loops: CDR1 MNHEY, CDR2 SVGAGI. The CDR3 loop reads CASSYRGETDTQYF. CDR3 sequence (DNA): TGTGCCAGCAGTTACCGAGGAGAAACAGATACGCAGTATTTT.

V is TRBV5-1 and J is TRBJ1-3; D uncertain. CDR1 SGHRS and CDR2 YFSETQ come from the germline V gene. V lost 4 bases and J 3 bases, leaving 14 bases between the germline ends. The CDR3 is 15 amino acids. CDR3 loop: CASSTEAFGGNTIYF. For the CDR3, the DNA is TGCGCCAGCAGCACGGAAGCCTTTGGTGGAAACACCATATATTTT. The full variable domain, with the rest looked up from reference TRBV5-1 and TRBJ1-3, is KAGVTQTPRYLIKTRGQQVTLSCSPISGHRSVSWYQQTPGQGLQFLFEYFSETQRNKGNFPGRFSGRQFSNSRSEMNVSTLELGDSALYLCASSTEAFGGNTIYFGEGSWLTVV.

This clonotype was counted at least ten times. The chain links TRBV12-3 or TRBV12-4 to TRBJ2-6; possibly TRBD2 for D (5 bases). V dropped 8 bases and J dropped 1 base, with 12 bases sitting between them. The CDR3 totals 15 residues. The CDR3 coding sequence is TGTGCCAGCGTCCCATCGGGGTCTGGGGCCAACGTCCTGACTTTC. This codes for CASVPSGSGANVLTF.

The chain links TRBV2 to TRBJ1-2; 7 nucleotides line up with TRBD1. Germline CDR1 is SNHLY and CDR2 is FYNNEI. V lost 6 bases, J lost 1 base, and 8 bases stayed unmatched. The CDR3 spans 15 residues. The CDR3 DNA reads TGTGCCAGCAGAAATCGACAGGGAATTAACTATGGCTACACCTTC. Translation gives CASRNRQGINYGYTF.

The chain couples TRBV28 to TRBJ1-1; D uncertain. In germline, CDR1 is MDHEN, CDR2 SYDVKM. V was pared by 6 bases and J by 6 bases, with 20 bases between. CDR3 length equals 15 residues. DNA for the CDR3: TGTGCCAGCAGCGAACAAATAGAGCAGTTCCCTGAAGCTTTCTTT. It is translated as CASSEQIEQFPEAFF.

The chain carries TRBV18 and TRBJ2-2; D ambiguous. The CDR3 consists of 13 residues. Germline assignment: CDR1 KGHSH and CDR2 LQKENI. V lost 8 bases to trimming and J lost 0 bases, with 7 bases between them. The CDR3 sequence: CASAEPNTGELFF. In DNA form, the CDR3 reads TGTGCCAGCGCAGAACCGAACACCGGGGAGCTGTTTTTT.

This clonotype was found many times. The CDR3 region is CASSLFGGGTEAFF. In DNA, the CDR3 is TGTGCCAGCAGTTTATTTGGGGGCGGCACTGAAGCTTTCTTT. V gene TRBV28 combines with J gene TRBJ1-1; D may be TRBD1 (6 bases). The germline CDR1 and CDR2 sequences are MDHEN and SYDVKM. This CDR3 spans 14 amino acids. Trimming pared 1 base from V and 4 bases from J, leaving 10 bases between.

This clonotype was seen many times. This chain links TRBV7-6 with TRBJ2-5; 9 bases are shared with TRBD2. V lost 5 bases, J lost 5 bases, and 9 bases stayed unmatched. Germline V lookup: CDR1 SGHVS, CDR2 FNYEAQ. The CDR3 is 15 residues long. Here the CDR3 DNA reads TGTGCCAGCAGCCCACCGGGACTAGCTTATGAGACCCAGTACTTC. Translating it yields CASSPPGLAYETQYF.